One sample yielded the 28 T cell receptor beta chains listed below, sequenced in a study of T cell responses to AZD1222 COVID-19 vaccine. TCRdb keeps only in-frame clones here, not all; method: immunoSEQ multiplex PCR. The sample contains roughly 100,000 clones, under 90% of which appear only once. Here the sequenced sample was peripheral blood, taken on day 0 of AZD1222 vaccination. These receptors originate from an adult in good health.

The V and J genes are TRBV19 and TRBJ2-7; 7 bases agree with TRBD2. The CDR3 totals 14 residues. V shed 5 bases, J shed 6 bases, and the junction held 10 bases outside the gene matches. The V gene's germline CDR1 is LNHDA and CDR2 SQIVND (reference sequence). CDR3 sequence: CASSPRTRLGEQYF. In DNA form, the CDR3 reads TGTGCCAGTAGTCCCCGGACTAGGCTCGGCGAGCAGTACTTC.

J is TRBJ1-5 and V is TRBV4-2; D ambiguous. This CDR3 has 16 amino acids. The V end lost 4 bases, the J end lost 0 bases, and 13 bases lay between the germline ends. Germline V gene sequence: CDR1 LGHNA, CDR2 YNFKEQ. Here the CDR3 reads CASSPPGTDSNQPQHF. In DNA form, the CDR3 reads TGTGCCAGCAGCCCCCCGGGTACCGATAGCAATCAGCCCCAGCATTTT.

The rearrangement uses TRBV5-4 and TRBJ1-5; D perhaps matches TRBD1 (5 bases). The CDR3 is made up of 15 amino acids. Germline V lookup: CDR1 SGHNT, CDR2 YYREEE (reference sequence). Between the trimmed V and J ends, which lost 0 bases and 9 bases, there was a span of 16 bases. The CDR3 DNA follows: TGTGCCAGCAGCTTGGCGGGCCGGGACCTTCCGCCCCAGCATTTT. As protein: CASSLAGRDLPPQHF. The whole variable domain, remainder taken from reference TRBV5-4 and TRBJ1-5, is ETGVTQSPTHLIKTRGQQVTLRCSSQSGHNTVSWYQQALGQGPQFIFQYYREEENGRGNFPPRFSGLQFPNYSSELNVNALELDDSALYLCASSLAGRDLPPQHFGDGTRLSIL.

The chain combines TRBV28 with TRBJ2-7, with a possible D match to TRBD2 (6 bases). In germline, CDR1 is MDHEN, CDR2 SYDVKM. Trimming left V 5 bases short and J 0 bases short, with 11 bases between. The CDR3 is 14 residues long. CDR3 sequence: CASSGGGSSYEQYF. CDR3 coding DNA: TGTGCCAGCAGTGGAGGAGGGAGCTCCTACGAGCAGTACTTC.

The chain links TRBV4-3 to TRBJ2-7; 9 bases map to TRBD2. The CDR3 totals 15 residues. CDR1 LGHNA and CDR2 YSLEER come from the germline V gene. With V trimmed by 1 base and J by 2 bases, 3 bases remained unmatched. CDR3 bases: TGCGCCAGCAGCCAAGGACTAGCGGAGGCCTACGAGCAGTACTTC. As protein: CASSQGLAEAYEQYF.

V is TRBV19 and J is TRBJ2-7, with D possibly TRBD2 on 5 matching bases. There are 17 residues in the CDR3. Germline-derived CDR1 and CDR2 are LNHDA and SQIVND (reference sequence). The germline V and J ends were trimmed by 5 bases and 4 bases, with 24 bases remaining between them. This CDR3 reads CASSEGLKRLSAYEQYF. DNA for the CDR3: TGTGCCAGTAGTGAGGGCTTGAAGCGGCTCTCCGCGTACGAGCAGTACTTC.

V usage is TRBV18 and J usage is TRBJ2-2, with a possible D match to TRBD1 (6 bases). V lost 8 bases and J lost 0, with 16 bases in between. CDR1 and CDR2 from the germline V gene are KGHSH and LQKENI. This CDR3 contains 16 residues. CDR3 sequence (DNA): TGTGCCAGCACGAGGACAGATTCAACGAACACCGGGGAGCTGTTTTTT. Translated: CASTRTDSTNTGELFF.

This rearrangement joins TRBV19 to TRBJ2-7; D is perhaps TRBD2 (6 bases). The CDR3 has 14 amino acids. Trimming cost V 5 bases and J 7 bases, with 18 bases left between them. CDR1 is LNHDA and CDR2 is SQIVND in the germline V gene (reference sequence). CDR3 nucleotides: TGTGCCAGTAGTGAGGGCCGGACCCGGGGGGAGCAGTACTTC. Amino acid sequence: CASSEGRTRGEQYF.

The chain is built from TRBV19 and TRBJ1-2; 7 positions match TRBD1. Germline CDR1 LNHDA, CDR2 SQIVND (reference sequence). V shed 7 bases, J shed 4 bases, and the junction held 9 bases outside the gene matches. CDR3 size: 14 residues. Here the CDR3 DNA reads TGTGCCAGTACAGACAGGGAACGGGCCTATGGCTACACCTTC. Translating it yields CASTDRERAYGYTF.

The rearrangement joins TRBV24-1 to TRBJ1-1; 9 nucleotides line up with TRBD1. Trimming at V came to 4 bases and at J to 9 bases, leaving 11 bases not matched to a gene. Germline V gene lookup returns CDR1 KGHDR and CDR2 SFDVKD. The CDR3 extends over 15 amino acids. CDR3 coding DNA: TGTGCCACCAGTGACTCCGGGACAGGGAGGGCCCAAGCTTTCTTT. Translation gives CATSDSGTGRAQAFF.

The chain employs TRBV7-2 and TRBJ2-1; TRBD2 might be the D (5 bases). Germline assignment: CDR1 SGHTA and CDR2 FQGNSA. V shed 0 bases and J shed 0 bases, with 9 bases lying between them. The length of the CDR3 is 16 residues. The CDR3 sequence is CASSLAAGSSYNEQFF. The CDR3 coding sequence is TGTGCCAGCAGCTTAGCGGCGGGTAGCTCCTACAATGAGCAGTTCTTC.

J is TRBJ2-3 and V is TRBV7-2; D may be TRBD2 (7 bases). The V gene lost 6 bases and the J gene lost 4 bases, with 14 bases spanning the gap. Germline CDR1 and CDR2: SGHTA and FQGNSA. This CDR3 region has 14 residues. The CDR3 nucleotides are TGTGCCAGCAGGGGAGGGGGGTCATCAGATACGCAGTATTTT. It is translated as CASRGGGSSDTQYF.

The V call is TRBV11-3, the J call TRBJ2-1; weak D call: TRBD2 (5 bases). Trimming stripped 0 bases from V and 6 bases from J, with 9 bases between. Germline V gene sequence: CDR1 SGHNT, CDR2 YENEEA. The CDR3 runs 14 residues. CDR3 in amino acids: CASSLEGLANEQFF. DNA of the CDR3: TGTGCCAGCAGCTTAGAAGGCCTAGCCAATGAGCAGTTCTTC.

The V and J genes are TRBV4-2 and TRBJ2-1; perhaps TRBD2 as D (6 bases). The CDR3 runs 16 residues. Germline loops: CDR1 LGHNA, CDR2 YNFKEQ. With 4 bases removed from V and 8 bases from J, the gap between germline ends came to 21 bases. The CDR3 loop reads CASSRLDGTERDEQFF. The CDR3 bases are TGTGCCAGCAGCCGCCTAGATGGAACCGAGCGGGATGAGCAGTTCTTC.

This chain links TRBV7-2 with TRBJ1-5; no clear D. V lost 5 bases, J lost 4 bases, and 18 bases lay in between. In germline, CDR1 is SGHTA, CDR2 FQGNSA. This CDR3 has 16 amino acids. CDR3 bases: TGTGCCAGCAGCCCGCATGCGGCGGGAAATAATCAGCCCCAGCATTTT. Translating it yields CASSPHAAGNNQPQHF.

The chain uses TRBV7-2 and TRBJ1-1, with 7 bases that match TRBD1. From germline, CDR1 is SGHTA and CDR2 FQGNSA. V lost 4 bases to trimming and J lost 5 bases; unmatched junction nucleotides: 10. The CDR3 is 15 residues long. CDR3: CASSYIQGVRTEAFF. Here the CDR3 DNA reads TGTGCCAGCAGCTACATCCAGGGGGTAAGGACTGAAGCTTTCTTT.

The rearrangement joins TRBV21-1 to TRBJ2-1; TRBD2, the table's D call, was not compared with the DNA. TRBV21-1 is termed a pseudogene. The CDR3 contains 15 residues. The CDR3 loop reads CASSKCPGCYNEQFF. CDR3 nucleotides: TGTGCCAGCAGCAAATGCCCGGGTTGCTACAATGAGCAGTTCTTC.

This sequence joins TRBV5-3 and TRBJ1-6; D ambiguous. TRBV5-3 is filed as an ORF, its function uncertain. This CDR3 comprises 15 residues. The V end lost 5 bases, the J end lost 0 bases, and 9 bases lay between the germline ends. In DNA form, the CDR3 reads TGTGCCAGAAGTAGGAAACCCTCCTATAATTCACCCCTCCACTTT. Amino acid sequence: CARSRKPSYNSPLHF.

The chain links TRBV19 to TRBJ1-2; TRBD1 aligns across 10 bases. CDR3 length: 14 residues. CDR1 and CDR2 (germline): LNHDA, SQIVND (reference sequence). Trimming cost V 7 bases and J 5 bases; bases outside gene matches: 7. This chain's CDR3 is CASNMGDRGYGYTF. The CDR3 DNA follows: TGTGCCAGTAACATGGGGGACAGGGGATATGGCTACACCTTC. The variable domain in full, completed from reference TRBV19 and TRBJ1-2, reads DGGITQSPKYLFRKEGQNVTLSCEQNLNHDAMYWYRQDPGQGLRLIYYSQIVNDFQKGDIAEGYSVSREKKESFPLTVTSAQKNPTAFYLCASNMGDRGYGYTFGSGTRLTVV.

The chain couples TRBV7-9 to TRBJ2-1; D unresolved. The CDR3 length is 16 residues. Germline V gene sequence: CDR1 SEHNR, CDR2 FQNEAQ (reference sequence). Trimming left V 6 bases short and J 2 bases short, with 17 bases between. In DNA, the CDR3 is TGTGCCAGCAGAACCGCTTGGCGTGACGCCTACAATGAGCAGTTCTTC. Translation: CASRTAWRDAYNEQFF.

The DNA of the CDR3 is TGTGCCAGCAGTCAGTCTAGCTCTGGGGCCAACGTCCTGACTTTC. Protein: CASSQSSSGANVLTF. The V and J genes are TRBV6-2 or TRBV6-3 and TRBJ2-6; D remains ambiguous. CDR1 MNHEY and CDR2 SVGEGT come from the germline V gene. The CDR3 length is 15 residues. V gave up 5 bases and J gave up 0 bases, with 8 bases separating them.

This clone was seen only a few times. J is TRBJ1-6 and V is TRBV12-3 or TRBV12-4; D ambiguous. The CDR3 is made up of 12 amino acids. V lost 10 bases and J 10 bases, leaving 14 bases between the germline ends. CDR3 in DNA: TGTGCCACCACGAAAACTTCCTCACCCCTCCACTTT. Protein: CATTKTSSPLHF.

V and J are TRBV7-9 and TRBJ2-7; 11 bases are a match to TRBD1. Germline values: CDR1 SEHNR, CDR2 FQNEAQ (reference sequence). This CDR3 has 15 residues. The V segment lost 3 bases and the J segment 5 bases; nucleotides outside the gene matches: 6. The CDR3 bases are TGTGCCAGCAGCTTCGGGACAGGGGGGATAAACGAGCAGTACTTC. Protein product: CASSFGTGGINEQYF.

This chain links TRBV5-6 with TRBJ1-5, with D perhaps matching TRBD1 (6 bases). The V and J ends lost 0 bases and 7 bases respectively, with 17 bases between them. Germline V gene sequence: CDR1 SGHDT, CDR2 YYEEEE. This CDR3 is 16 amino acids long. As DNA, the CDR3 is TGTGCCAGCAGCTTGGCGGGTAAAGGGGGTAGCCAGCCCCAGCATTTT. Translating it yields CASSLAGKGGSQPQHF.

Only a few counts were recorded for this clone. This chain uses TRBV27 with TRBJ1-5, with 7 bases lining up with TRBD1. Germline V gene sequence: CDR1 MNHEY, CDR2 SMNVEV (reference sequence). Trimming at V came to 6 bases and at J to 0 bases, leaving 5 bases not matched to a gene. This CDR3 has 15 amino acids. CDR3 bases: TGTGCCAGCAGCCATGGGACAGATAGCAATCAGCCCCAGCATTTT. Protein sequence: CASSHGTDSNQPQHF.

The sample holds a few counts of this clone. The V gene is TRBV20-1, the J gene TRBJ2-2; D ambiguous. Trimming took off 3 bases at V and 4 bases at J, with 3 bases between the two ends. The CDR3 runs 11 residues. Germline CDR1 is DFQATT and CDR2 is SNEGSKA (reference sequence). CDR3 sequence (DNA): TGCAGTGCTAGGGTCACCGGGGAGCTGTTTTTT. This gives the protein CSARVTGELFF.

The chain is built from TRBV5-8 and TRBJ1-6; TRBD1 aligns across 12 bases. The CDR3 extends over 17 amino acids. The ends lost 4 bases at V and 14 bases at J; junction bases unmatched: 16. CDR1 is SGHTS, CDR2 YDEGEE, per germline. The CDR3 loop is CASSPRQSGTGGFALHF. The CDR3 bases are TGTGCCAGCAGCCCTAGACAATCCGGGACAGGGGGCTTTGCCCTCCACTTT.

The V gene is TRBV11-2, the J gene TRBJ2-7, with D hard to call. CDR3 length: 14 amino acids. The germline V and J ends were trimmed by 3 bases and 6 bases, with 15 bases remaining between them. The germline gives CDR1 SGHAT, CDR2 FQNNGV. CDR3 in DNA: TGTGCCAGCAGCTTGAAAAGGGTGATCGGCGAGCAGTACTTC. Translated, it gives CASSLKRVIGEQYF.